Presented here are 8 T cell receptor beta chains from one specimen sequenced in a study of shared clonotypes between healthy human individuals. TCRdb keeps only in-frame clones here, not all; method: immunoSEQ multiplex PCR. Among a few million clones listed, roughly nine tenths were seen once. Source material: naive CD4+ T cells sorted from blood. Subset here: CD45RA+ positively selected. Every receptor here comes from a man younger than 35 in good health.

V is TRBV11-2 and J is TRBJ1-1; TRBD1 agrees at 7 bases. V shed 6 bases, J shed 1 base, and the junction held 5 bases outside the gene matches. This CDR3 is built from 14 residues. Germline CDR1 and CDR2: SGHAT and FQNNGV. The CDR3 sequence is CASRSGQPNTEAFF. The CDR3 coding sequence is TGTGCCAGCAGATCGGGACAGCCGAACACTGAAGCTTTCTTT.

This clone was seen more than once but under ten times. Different DNA sequences within this sample yield the same CDR3. The rearrangement uses TRBV30 and TRBJ1-3, with D possibly being TRBD1 (5 bases). V gave up 3 bases and J gave up 0 bases, with 9 bases separating them. This CDR3 region has 14 residues. Germline assignment: CDR1 GTSNPN and CDR2 SVGIG (reference sequence). The CDR3 sequence is CAWSPGSSGNTIYF. CDR3 bases: TGTGCCTGGAGCCCAGGGAGCTCTGGAAACACCATATATTTT.

Details on this clone: Other DNA sequences in the same sample also yield this CDR3. This chain uses TRBV6-5 with TRBJ2-5, with 13 nucleotides matching TRBD2. Germline CDR1 and CDR2: MNHEY and SVGAGI. The CDR3 covers 15 residues. V trimming: 2 bases; J trimming: 5 bases; junction bases outside the gene matches: 2. CDR3 nucleotides: TGTGCCAGCAGTTACGGACTAGCGGGAGTGGAGACCCAGTACTTC. It yields the protein CASSYGLAGVETQYF.

This chain joins TRBV6-5 and TRBJ1-1; weak D call: TRBD1 (6 bases). Trimming removed 4 bases at V and 1 base at J, with 13 bases between. Germline assignment: CDR1 MNHEY and CDR2 SVGAGI. This CDR3 comprises 15 residues. This chain's CDR3 is CASSLSDRRNTEAFF. The CDR3 region has the DNA TGTGCCAGCAGTTTATCGGACAGAAGGAACACTGAAGCTTTCTTT.

CDR3 loop: CASSLSDEGGTEAFF. Here the CDR3 DNA reads TGTGCCAGCAGCTTAAGCGACGAAGGCGGGACTGAAGCTTTCTTT. The chain is built from TRBV11-3 and TRBJ1-1; no clear D. The CDR3 loop spans 15 amino acids. With 2 bases removed from V and 5 bases from J, the gap between germline ends came to 15 bases. Germline assignment: CDR1 SGHNT and CDR2 YENEEA.

The V and J genes are TRBV9 and TRBJ1-1; D is unclear. Germline V lookup: CDR1 SGDLS, CDR2 YYNGEE. The CDR3 is made up of 15 amino acids. Trimming left V 0 bases short and J 7 bases short, with 16 bases between. The CDR3 reads CASSVAAFGRLEAFF. For the CDR3, the DNA is TGTGCCAGCAGCGTAGCGGCCTTTGGACGGCTTGAAGCTTTCTTT. The complete variable domain, with remaining parts taken from reference TRBV9 and TRBJ1-1, reads DSGVTQTPKHLITATGQRVTLRCSPRSGDLSVYWYQQSLDQGLQFLIQYYNGEERAKGNILERFSAQQFPDLHSELNLSSLELGDSALYFCASSVAAFGRLEAFFGQGTRLTVV.

The DNA for the CDR3 is TGTGCCAGCAGCTTAATCCGGGGGTGGGAGGACTATGGCTACACCTTC. As protein: CASSLIRGWEDYGYTF. The chain carries TRBV11-2 and TRBJ1-2; D might be TRBD1 (5 bases). The germline gives CDR1 SGHAT, CDR2 FQNNGV. The V end was cut by 2 bases, the J end by 3 bases, with 16 bases between. The length of the CDR3 is 16 residues.

CDR3 amino acids: CASSELAGGRDEQYF. CDR3 DNA: TGTGCCAGCAGTGAATTGGCAGGGGGCAGGGACGAGCAGTACTTC. The chain uses TRBV6-1 and TRBJ2-7; 8 bases align to TRBD1. The CDR3 is 15 residues long. Germline CDR1 is MNHNS and CDR2 is SASEGT. With 2 bases clipped from V and 5 bases from J, the junction kept 8 bases outside the gene matches.